This is a list of T cell receptor beta chains from one sample in a study of T cell repertoires in cytomegalovirus infection. TCRdb recomputed calls from the reads with MiXCR, one row per CDR3 protein. The sample lists roughly 200,000 distinct CDR3 sequences; approximately 18% were seen once. Input material: CD8+ T cells from PBMCs. The source is a human donor in good health (CMV status not recorded). Some clones in this sample may be carry-over from other donors' samples. CDR3s include the opening cysteine and the closing phenylalanine or tryptophan. D genes are given only for firm matches. Clone size is not always given. Where it is, it says once, few, many or a class for expanded clones.

TRBV7-6	few	NA	TRBJ2-3	14	TGTGCCAGCAGCAAAGGCCTCGAGGCAGATACGCAGTATTTT	CASSKGLEADTQYF
TRBV6-5	NA	NA	TRBJ2-1	12	TGTGCCAGTTTTACGGCCTACAATGAGCAGTTCTTC	CASFTAYNEQFF
TRBV2	NA	NA	TRBJ2-5	16	TGTGCCAGCAGTCCAATTCAGCCGACAGGCCAAGAGACCCAGTACTTC	CASSPIQPTGQETQYF
TRBV4-1	NA	NA	TRBJ1-1	14	TGCGCCAGCAGCCTCTATTCGGCTAACACTGAAGCTTTCTTT	CASSLYSANTEAFF
TRBV7-2	few	NA	TRBJ1-1	16	TGTGCCAGCAGCCCGCCCCAAGGCAGGGAACCTCCTGAAGCTTTCTTT	CASSPPQGREPPEAFF
TRBV30	NA	NA	TRBJ1-5	13	TGTGCCTGGAGCGTTAATAGCAATCAGCCCCAGCATTTT	CAWSVNSNQPQHF
TRBV7-9	few	NA	TRBJ1-5	14	TGTGCCAGCAGCTTAGACGCGGGCAATCAGCCCCAGCATTTT	CASSLDAGNQPQHF
TRBV4-1	NA	NA	TRBJ2-1	12	TGCGCCAGCAGCCAAGGCGACCTTGAGCAGTTCTTC	CASSQGDLEQFF
TRBV25-1	few	NA	TRBJ1-3	15	TGTGCCAGCAGTCCCCGTGCAGTCTCTGGAAACACCATATATTTT	CASSPRAVSGNTIYF
TRBV7-9	few	NA	TRBJ2-1	15	TGTGCCGCCTCCCGGGGTGGGGGGTCGTACAATGAGCAGTTCTTC	CAASRGGGSYNEQFF
TRBV10-1	few	TRBD1	TRBJ1-6	14	TGCGCCAGCAGCGCCGGGACAGGGGAGTCACCCCTCCACTTT	CASSAGTGESPLHF
TRBV28	NA	TRBD2	TRBJ2-3	16	TGTGCCAGCAGTTTGGGGCTAGCGGGTGCTATAGGTACGCAGTATTTT	CASSLGLAGAIGTQYF
TRBV7-9	NA	NA	TRBJ1-4	14	TGTGCCAGCAGCTCCCTCGGGGGTAATGAAAAACTGTTTTTT	CASSSLGGNEKLFF
TRBV7-9	few	TRBD1	TRBJ2-5	15	TGTGCCAGCAGCTGGGGACAGGGGGATCAAGAGACCCAGTACTTC	CASSWGQGDQETQYF
TRBV7-2	many	NA	TRBJ2-7	14	TGTGCCAGCAGCTTACGGAGGGGGGGAGGCGAGCAGTACTTC	CASSLRRGGGEQYF
TRBV29-1	few	TRBD2	TRBJ2-1	13	TGCAGCGTTGGACCCGGGACTAGCAATGAGCAGTTCTTC	CSVGPGTSNEQFF